What follows are 2 T cell receptor beta chains derived from one specimen sequenced in a study of shared clonotypes between healthy human individuals (TCRdb year 2020). Library preparation used the immunoSEQ multiplex PCR assay. The table was pulled from immuneACCESS by TCRdb, which kept in-frame rearrangements only. Such tables lose some clones; where checked, under half of the loss comes from unresolved V genes, and the rest has no known cause. For this sample the table gives 600,000 to 750,000 clones, of which around 72% were detected only once. The ten most abundant clones make up around 2% of the sample. Input material: memory CD4+ T cells sorted from blood. What the cell subset or site label conveys for this sample: CD45RA-negative fraction. All receptors come from a woman in her thirties in good health.

CDR3 in amino acids: CSQGSNEQYF. CDR3 nucleotides: TGCAGTCAGGGTTCCAACGAGCAGTACTTC. The chain has TRBV20-1 and TRBJ2-7, with a tentative D call TRBD1 (5 bases). Trimming removed 8 bases at V and 5 bases at J, with 10 bases between. This CDR3 contains 10 residues. Germline V CDR1 and CDR2: DFQATT, SNEGSKA (reference sequence).

The V gene is TRBV19, the J gene TRBJ1-5; possibly TRBD1 for D (6 bases). Germline V lookup: CDR1 LNHDA, CDR2 SQIVND (reference sequence). CDR3 size: 15 residues. The V and J ends lost 5 bases and 0 bases respectively, with 11 bases between them. Written as DNA, the CDR3 is TGTGCCAGTAGTGTAGGGGGGTATAGCAATCAGCCCCAGCATTTT. Its translation is CASSVGGYSNQPQHF.